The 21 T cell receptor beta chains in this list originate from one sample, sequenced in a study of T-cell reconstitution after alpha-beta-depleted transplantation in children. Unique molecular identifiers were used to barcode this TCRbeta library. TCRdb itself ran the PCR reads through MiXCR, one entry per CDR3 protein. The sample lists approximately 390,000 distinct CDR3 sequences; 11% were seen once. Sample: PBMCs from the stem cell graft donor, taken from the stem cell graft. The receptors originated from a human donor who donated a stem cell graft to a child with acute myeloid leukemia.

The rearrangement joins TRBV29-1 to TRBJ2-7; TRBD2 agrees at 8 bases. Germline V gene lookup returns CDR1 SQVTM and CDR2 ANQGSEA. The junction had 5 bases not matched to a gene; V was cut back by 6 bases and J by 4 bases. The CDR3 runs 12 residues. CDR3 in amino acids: CSVNRGGYEQYF. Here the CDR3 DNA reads TGCAGCGTCAACCGGGGGGGTTACGAGCAGTACTTC.

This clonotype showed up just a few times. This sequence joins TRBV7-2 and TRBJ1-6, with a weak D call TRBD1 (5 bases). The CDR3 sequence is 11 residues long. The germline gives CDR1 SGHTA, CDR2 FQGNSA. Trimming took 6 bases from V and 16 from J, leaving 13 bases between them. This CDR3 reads CASSRGVELHF. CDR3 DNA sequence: TGTGCCAGCAGTCGGGGGGTGGAGCTCCACTTT.

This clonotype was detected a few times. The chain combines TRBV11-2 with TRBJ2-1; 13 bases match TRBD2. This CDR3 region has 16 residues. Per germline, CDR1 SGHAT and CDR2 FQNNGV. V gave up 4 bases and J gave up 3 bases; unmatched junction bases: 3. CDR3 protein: CASSSRTSGGYNEQFF. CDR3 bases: TGTGCCAGCAGCTCCAGGACTAGCGGGGGCTACAATGAGCAGTTCTTC.

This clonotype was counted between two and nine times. The CDR3, as DNA: TGTGCCAGCAGTTATACTAGCTCGGGCTTCTACTACGAGCAGTACTTC. Its protein is CASSYTSSGFYYEQYF. This chain connects TRBV6-2 or TRBV6-3 to TRBJ2-7, with TRBD2 as a possible D gene (6 bases). Germline values: CDR1 MNHEY, CDR2 SVGEGT. V was cut by 3 bases and J by 3 bases, with 18 bases left in between. This CDR3 region has 16 residues.

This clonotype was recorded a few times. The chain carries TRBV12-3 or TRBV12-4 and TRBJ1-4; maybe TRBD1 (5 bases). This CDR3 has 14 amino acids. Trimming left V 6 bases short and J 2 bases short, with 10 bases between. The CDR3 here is CASRPDNTNEKLFF. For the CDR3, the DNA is TGTGCCAGCAGACCGGACAATACTAATGAAAAACTGTTTTTT.

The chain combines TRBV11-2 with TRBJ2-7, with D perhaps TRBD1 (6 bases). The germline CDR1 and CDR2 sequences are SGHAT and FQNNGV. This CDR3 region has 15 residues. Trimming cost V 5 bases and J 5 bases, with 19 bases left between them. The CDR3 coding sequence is TGTGCCAGCAGCCCCGGGACAACGGGGTTCGACGAGCAGTACGTC. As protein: CASSPGTTGFDEQYV.

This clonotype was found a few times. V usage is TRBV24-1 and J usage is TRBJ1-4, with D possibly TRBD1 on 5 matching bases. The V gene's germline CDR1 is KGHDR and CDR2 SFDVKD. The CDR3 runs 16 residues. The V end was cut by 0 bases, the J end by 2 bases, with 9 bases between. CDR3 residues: CATSDLQGSTNEKLFF. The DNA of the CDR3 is TGTGCCACCAGTGATTTGCAGGGCTCGACTAATGAAAAACTGTTTTTT.

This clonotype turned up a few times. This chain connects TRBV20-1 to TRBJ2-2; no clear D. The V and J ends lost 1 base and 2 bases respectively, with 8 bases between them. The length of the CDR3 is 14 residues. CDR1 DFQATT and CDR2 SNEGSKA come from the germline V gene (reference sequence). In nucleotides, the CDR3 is TGCAGTGCTAGAGGAGGACCCAACACCGGGGAGCTGTTTTTT. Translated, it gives CSARGGPNTGELFF.

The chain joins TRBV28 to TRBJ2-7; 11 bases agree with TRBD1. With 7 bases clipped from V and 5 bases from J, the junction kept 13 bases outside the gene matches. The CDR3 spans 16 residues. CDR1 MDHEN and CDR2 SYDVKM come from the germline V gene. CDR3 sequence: CASNGQGAGGPHEQYF. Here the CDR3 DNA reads TGTGCCAGCAACGGACAGGGGGCGGGAGGGCCCCACGAGCAGTACTTC.

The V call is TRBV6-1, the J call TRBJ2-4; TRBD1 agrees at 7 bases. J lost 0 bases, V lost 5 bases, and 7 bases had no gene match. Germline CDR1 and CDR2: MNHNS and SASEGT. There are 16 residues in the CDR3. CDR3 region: CASSRGQPLAKNIQYF. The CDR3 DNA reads TGTGCCAGCAGTCGGGGACAGCCACTAGCCAAAAACATTCAGTACTTC.

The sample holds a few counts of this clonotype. The CDR3 sequence: CASSPLADMNTEAFF. The CDR3 DNA reads TGTGCCAGCTCACCATTAGCAGACATGAACACTGAAGCTTTCTTT. This chain joins TRBV18 and TRBJ1-1, with unresolved D. The germline CDR1 and CDR2 sequences are KGHSH and LQKENI. V was trimmed by 2 bases and J by 0 bases, leaving 10 bases between them. The CDR3 length is 15 residues.

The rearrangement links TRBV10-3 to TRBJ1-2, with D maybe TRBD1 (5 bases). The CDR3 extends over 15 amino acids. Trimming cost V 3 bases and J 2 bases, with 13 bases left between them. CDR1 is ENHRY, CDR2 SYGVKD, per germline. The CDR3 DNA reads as TGTGCCATCAGTGAAGGTCTAGGGACGAACTATGGCTACACCTTC. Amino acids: CAISEGLGTNYGYTF.

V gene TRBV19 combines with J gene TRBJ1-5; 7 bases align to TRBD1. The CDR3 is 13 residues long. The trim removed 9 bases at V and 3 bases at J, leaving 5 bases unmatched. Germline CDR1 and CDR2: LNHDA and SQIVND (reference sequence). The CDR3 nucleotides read TGTGCCAGCTCAGGGGGGAACAATCAGCCCCAGCATTTT. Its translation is CASSGGNNQPQHF.

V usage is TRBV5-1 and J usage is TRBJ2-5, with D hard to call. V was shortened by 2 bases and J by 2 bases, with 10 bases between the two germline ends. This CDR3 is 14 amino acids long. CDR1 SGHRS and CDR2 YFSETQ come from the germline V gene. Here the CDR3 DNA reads TGCGCCAGCAGCTTCCAGGCGGTACAAGAGACCCAGTACTTC. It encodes CASSFQAVQETQYF.

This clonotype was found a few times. CDR3 protein: CASSQEYGQETQYF. Written as DNA, the CDR3 is TGCGCCAGCAGCCAAGAGTACGGCCAAGAGACCCAGTACTTC. The chain combines TRBV4-3 with TRBJ2-5; D remains unclear. The length of the CDR3 is 14 residues. From germline, CDR1 is LGHNA and CDR2 YSLEER. Trimming removed 0 bases from V and 1 base from J, with 6 bases in between.

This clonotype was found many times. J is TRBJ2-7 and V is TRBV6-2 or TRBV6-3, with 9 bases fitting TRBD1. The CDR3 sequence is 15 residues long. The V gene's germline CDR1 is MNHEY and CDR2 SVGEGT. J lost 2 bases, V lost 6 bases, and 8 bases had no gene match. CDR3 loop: CASRKRQGETYEQYF. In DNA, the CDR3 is TGTGCCAGCAGAAAGAGACAGGGGGAGACCTACGAGCAGTACTTC.

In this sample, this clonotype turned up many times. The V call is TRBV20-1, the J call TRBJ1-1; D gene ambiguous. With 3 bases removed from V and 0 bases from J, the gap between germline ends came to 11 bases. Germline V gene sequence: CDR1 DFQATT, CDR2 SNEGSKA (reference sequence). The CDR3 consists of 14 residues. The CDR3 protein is CSARETGLNTEAFF. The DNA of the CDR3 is TGCAGTGCTAGGGAGACTGGGTTGAACACTGAAGCTTTCTTT.

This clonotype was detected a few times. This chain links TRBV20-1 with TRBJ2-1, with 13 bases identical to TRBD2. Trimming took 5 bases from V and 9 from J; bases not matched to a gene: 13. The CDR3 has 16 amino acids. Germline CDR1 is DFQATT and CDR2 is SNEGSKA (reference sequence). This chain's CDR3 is CSADPPGLAGLVEQFF. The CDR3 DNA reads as TGCAGTGCTGACCCCCCGGGACTAGCGGGATTAGTTGAGCAGTTCTTC.

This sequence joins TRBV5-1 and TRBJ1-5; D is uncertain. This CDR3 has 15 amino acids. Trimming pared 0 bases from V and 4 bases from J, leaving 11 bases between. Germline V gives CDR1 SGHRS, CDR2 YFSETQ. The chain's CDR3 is CASSLDGSRNQPQHF. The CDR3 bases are TGCGCCAGCAGCTTGGATGGTAGTAGAAATCAGCCCCAGCATTTT.

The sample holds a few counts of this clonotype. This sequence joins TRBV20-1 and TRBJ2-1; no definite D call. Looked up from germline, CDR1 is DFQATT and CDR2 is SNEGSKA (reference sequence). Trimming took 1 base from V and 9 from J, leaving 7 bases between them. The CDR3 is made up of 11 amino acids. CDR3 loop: CSARAPSEQFF. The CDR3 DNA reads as TGCAGTGCTAGAGCCCCCAGTGAGCAGTTCTTC.

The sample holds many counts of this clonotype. The DNA of the CDR3 is TGTGCCAGCAGTTTTCCCTCCGGATCCTACGAGCAGTACTTC. Translated, it gives CASSFPSGSYEQYF. The rearrangement links TRBV6-5 to TRBJ2-7, with unresolved D. The CDR3 contains 14 residues. The V end was cut by 4 bases, the J end by 1 base, with 11 bases between. Germline-derived CDR1 and CDR2 are MNHEY and SVGAGI.